This T cell receptor beta chain was identified during a study of blood T cell repertoires in COVID-19. The data were produced by immunoSEQ multiplex PCR, yet TCRdb's version contains in-frame clones alone and is incomplete. The table lists a few hundred thousand clones, about 90% of them singletons. The CDR3 is 15 amino acids. V was pared by 3 bases and J by 8 bases, with 2 bases of the junction left unmatched. CDR1 and CDR2 (germline): LNHNV, YYDKDF (reference sequence). This clonotype was obtained from a man younger than 40 who had been exposed to COVID-19. The sample consisted of PBMCs or T cells enriched from blood (not recorded which). This chain links TRBV15 with TRBJ1-6; TRBD1 matches at 12 bases. The CDR3: CATSRGTGGDSPLHF. The CDR3 DNA is TGTGCCACCAGCAGGGGGACAGGGGGCGATTCACCCCTCCACTTT.